The clone carrying this T cell receptor (beta chain) was seen many times. Its antigen is not known. This entry is derived from a study of T cell repertoires in cytomegalovirus infection. Study-wide background: Based on public TCR beta signatures, there were indications of CMV infection and of a matching HLA type.

One entry per CDR3 protein, called by TCRdb with MiXCR from the reads. Of around 530,000 distinct CDR3 sequences in the sample, 26% are singletons; the top ten hold about 13%. Findings of the study overall: Ex vivo, HLA-C-restricted CMV-specific TCR beta clonotypes prevailed over the rest of the response.

The CDR3 contains 15 residues. With V trimmed by 3 bases and J by 5 bases, 9 bases remained unmatched. The clonotype originates from a human donor in good health (CMV status not recorded). Some clones in this sample may be carry-over from other donors' samples. The sample taken for sequencing was PBMCs. The chain uses TRBV12-3 or TRBV12-4 and TRBJ1-1; 7 nucleotides agree with TRBD1. Here the CDR3 reads CASSLGPGGQTEAFF. Here the CDR3 DNA reads TGTGCCAGCAGTTTGGGTCCAGGGGGACAAACTGAAGCTTTCTTT.